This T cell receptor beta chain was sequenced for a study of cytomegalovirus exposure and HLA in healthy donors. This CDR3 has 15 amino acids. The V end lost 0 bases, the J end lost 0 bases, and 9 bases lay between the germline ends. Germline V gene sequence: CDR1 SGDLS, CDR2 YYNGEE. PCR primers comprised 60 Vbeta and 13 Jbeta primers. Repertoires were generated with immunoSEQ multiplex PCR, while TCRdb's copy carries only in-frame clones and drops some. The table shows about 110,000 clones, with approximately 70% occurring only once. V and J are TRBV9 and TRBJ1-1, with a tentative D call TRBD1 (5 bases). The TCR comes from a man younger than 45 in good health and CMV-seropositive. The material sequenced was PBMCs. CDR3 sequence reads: CASSVGKGLNTEAFF. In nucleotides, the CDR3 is TGTGCCAGCAGCGTAGGGAAGGGGCTGAACACTGAAGCTTTCTTT.